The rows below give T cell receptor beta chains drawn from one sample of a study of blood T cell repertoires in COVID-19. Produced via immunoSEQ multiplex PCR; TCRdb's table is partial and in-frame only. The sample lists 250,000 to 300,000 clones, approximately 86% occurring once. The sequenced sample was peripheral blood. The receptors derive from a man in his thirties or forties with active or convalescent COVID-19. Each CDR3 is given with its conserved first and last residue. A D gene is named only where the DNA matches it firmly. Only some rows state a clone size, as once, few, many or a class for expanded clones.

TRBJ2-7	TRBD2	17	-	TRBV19	TGTGCCAGTAGTACAAGATCGGGGGGGGCCGACTTGTACGAGCAGTACTTC	CASSTRSGGADLYEQYF
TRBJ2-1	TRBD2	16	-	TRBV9	TGTGCCAGCAGCCATTACTTAGCGGGGGGTCACAATGAGCAGTTCTTC	CASSHYLAGGHNEQFF
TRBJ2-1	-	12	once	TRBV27	TGTGCCAGCAGTTTGGCGGGGAATGAGCAGTTCTTC	CASSLAGNEQFF
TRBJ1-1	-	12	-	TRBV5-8	TGTGCCAGCAGCTTACAGGGCCCTGAAGCTTTCTTT	CASSLQGPEAFF
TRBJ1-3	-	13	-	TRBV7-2	TGTGCCAGCAGCTCGGGGTGGGGAAACACCATATATTTT	CASSSGWGNTIYF
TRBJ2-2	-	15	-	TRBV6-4	TGTGCCACCGGGGTCCAGGGAGGTAACACCGGGGAGCTGTTTTTT	CATGVQGGNTGELFF
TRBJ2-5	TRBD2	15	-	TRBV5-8	TGTGCCAGCAGCCAGGGACTAGCGGGGAAAGAGACCCAGTACTTC	CASSQGLAGKETQYF
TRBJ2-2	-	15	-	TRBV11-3	TGTGCCAGCAGCTTTGCAGGGGTTAGGACCGGGGAGCTGTTTTTT	CASSFAGVRTGELFF
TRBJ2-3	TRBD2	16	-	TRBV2	TGTGCCAGCAGGATGCTAGCGGGTCCTAGCACAGATACGCAGTATTTT	CASRMLAGPSTDTQYF
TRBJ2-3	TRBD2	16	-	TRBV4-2	TGTGCCAGCAGCCAAGCAGCGGGGGCAAGCACAGATACGCAGTATTTT	CASSQAAGASTDTQYF
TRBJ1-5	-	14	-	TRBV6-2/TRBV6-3	TGTGCCAGCAGTTCGACAGGATTCGTTCAGCCCCAGCATTTT	CASSSTGFVQPQHF
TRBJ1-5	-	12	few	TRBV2	TGTGCCAGCAGTCGGGTGAATCAGCCCCAGCATTTT	CASSRVNQPQHF
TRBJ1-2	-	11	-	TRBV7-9	TGTGCCAGCAGCTTAGGGGCTGGCTACACCTTC	CASSLGAGYTF
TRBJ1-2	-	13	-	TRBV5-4	TGTGCCAGCAGCTTGGACGGGTTCTATGGCTACACCTTC	CASSLDGFYGYTF
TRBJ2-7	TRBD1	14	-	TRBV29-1	TGCAGCGTTGTTTCCGGGACAGCTACCTACGAGCAGTACTTC	CSVVSGTATYEQYF
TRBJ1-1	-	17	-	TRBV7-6	TGTGCCAGCAGCTCCGCCCGCGGGGCCTACATGAACACTGAAGCTTTCTTT	CASSSARGAYMNTEAFF
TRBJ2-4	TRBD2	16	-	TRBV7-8	TGTGCCAGCAGCTTAGTAATGGGGGGGACCAAAAACATTCAGTACTTC	CASSLVMGGTKNIQYF
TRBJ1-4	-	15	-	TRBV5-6	TGTGCCAGCAGCTTGGTCGGGACACCCAATGAAAAACTGTTTTTT	CASSLVGTPNEKLFF
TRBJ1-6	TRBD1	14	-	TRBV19	TGTGCCAGTAAGACGGACAGGGAAAATTCACCCCTCCACTTT	CASKTDRENSPLHF
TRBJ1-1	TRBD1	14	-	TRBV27	TGTGCCAGCAGTCTTGGGACAGCTAACACTGAAGCTTTCTTT	CASSLGTANTEAFF
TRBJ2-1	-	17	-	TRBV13	TGTGCCAGCAGCTATCAGCCCGGGTGGGGGGGCCGGAATGAGCAGTTCTTC	CASSYQPGWGGRNEQFF
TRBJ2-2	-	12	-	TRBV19	TGTGCCAGTAGTATCAGGACCGGGGAGCTGTTTTTT	CASSIRTGELFF
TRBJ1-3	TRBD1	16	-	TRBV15	TGTGCCACCAGCAGAGTTGCAGGGGGCTCTGGAAACACCATATATTTT	CATSRVAGGSGNTIYF
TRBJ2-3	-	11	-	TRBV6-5	TGTGCCACAGAGGGCCCAGATACGCAGTATTTT	CATEGPDTQYF
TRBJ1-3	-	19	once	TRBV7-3	TGTGCCAGCAGCACGACTACACACGGAACGGGCGGCTCTGGAAACACCATATATTTT	CASSTTTHGTGGSGNTIYF
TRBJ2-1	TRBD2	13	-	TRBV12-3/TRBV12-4	TGTGCCAGCAGTTTAACTAGCGGGCTCGAGCAGTTCTTC	CASSLTSGLEQFF
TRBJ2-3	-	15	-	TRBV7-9	TGTGCCAGCAGTCTGGCTTACGCACCCACAGATACGCAGTATTTT	CASSLAYAPTDTQYF
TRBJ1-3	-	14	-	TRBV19	TGTGCCAGTAGTGCAGGGGCGTCTGGAAACACCATATATTTT	CASSAGASGNTIYF
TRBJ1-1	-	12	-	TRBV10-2	TGCGCCAGCCGCGAACAGGGCGCTGAAGCTTTCTTT	CASREQGAEAFF
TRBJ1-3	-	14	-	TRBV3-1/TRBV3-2	TGTGCCAGCAGCCAAGATACCAGGGGAAACACCATATATTTT	CASSQDTRGNTIYF
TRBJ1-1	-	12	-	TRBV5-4	TGTGCCAGCAGCTTGGTCACAGAAGAAGCTTTCTTT	CASSLVTEEAFF